This T cell receptor beta chain derives from a study of T cell changes during pregnancy in multiple sclerosis (dated by TCRdb to between 2017 and 2020). For the wider study: In women with multiple sclerosis, the researchers looked at how the T cell repertoire shifted as pregnancy progressed.

On this clone: This clone's antigen is unknown. Base qualities are not provided; no much larger clone lies one nucleotide away.

From the germline V gene, CDR1 is LGHNA and CDR2 is YNFKEQ. From the cysteine through the phenylalanine, the CDR3 covers 19 amino acids. Here the CDR3 DNA is all that survives: 57 bases in frame from base 1. The receptor library was made with the immunoSEQ multiplex PCR assay. TCRdb's version of the immuneACCESS table is confined to in-frame rearrangements and falls short of the full clone set. An unresolved V gene accounts for under half of the shortfall where checked; the remainder is of unknown origin. The sample yields under 95,000 clones; roughly 95% were counted once. Approximately 0.71% of the sample rests with the top ten.

The TCR sequence derives from a female donor in good health, enrolled as a control in a pregnancy study. The chain was built from TRBV4-2 and TRBJ2-5; 11 bases in between match TRBD2. TRBJ2-7 matches the DNA end more closely, so the J call is doubtful. The material was peripheral blood, obtained in the second trimester of pregnancy. The nucleotides read TGTGCCAGCAGCCCCCAACCGCAAACTAGCGGGGGCTTTCACTACGAGCAGTACTTC. Its coded protein is CASSPQPQTSGGFHYEQYF.